The rows below give T cell receptor beta chains drawn from one sample of a study of T cells in localized non-small cell lung cancer. Sequencing was performed with immunoSEQ multiplex PCR; in TCRdb, only in-frame clones are kept and a portion is missing. The table lists approximately 9,000 clones, 90% to 95% of them singletons. The material was peripheral blood, obtained before any cancer treatment. The receptors were sampled from a woman aged 35-75 years with stage I squamous cell lung carcinoma. Each CDR3 is given with its conserved first and last residue. The D gene is left open where the match is weak. The size entry is marked missing in some rows and otherwise reads once, few, many or a size class.

>few|.|TRBV4-3|TRBJ1-5
CASSPYPTMDQPQHF
TGCGCCAGCAGCCCCTATCCAACGATGGATCAGCCCCAGCATTTT
>.|.|TRBV5-1|TRBJ1-4
CASSLGLWLGTNEKLFF
TGCGCCAGCAGCTTGGGGCTTTGGTTGGGAACTAATGAAAAACTGTTTTTT
>.|TRBD1|TRBV6-1|TRBJ2-3
CASGAGTAQYTQYF
TGTGCCAGCGGAGCCGGGACAGCCCAGTATACGCAGTATTTT
>.|.|TRBV14|TRBJ2-3
CASSHRVIPPDTQYF
TGTGCCAGCAGCCACAGGGTAATCCCCCCAGATACGCAGTATTTT
>.|.|TRBV29-1|TRBJ1-1
CSVDDGGPLSNTEAFF
TGCAGCGTTGATGACGGGGGCCCGTTATCGAACACTGAAGCTTTCTTT
>.|TRBD1|TRBV5-6|TRBJ2-5
CASSLIRDSQETQYF
TGTGCCAGCAGCCTGATACGGGACAGCCAAGAGACCCAGTACTTC
>.|TRBD2|TRBV7-6|TRBJ2-2
CASSSPSGGRNTGELFF
TGTGCCAGCAGCTCACCGAGCGGGGGGCGAAACACCGGGGAGCTGTTTTTT
>.|TRBD1|TRBV5-5|TRBJ2-7
CASSVRGQSHTYEQYF
TGTGCCAGCAGCGTCCGGGGACAGTCACATACCTACGAGCAGTACTTC
>.|TRBD1|TRBV2|TRBJ1-1
CASSWDRGRPEAFF
TGTGCCAGCAGTTGGGACAGGGGGCGTCCTGAAGCTTTCTTT
>.|TRBD1|TRBV5-1|TRBJ1-2
CASSLVRGQGASGYTF
TGCGCCAGCAGCTTGGTACGGGGACAGGGGGCTTCTGGCTACACCTTC
>.|.|TRBV21-1|TRBJ1-1
CASSKGRGGNTEAFF
TGTGCCAGCAGCAAAGGACGGGGGGGGAACACTGAAGCTTTCTTT
>.|.|TRBV30|TRBJ2-3
CAWRGEENTDTQYF
TGTGCCTGGAGAGGTGAGGAAAACACAGATACGCAGTATTTT
>few|TRBD1|TRBV6-5|TRBJ1-6
CASSRQGNSPLHF
TGTGCCAGCAGCCGACAGGGGAATTCACCCCTCCACTTT
>.|TRBD1|TRBV29-1|TRBJ2-3
CSVDGQGPDTQYF
TGCAGCGTTGATGGACAGGGACCAGATACGCAGTATTTT
>.|.|TRBV5-5|TRBJ1-1
CASSLVGDTEAFF
TGTGCCAGCAGCTTGGTGGGGGACACTGAAGCTTTCTTT
>.|.|TRBV19|TRBJ2-7
CASSTGFFYEQYF
TGTGCCAGTAGTACGGGATTCTTCTACGAGCAGTACTTC
>.|.|TRBV6-5|TRBJ1-2
CASSYQGGYGYTF
TGTGCCAGCAGTTACCAGGGTGGCTATGGCTACACCTTC
>.|.|TRBV5-4|TRBJ1-1
CASSLDVQGTEAFF
TGTGCCAGCAGCTTGGATGTCCAGGGGACTGAAGCTTTCTTT
>.|TRBD1|TRBV5-1|TRBJ2-4
CASSLLTGEGKNIQYF
TGCGCCAGCAGCTTACTGACAGGGGAAGGCAAAAACATTCAGTACTTC
>.|.|TRBV5-4|TRBJ1-6
CASSLKGSANSPLHF
TGTGCCAGCAGCTTAAAGGGGTCAGCTAATTCACCCCTCCACTTT
>.|TRBD2|TRBV5-5|TRBJ2-5
CASSLLTGGGLETQYF
TGTGCCAGCAGCCTGTTGACCGGGGGAGGGTTGGAGACCCAGTACTTC
>.|.|TRBV29-1|TRBJ1-1
CSVANPVDTEAFF
TGCAGCGTGGCGAACCCGGTCGACACTGAAGCTTTCTTT
>.|.|TRBV7-6|TRBJ2-3
CASSPRDPTDTQYF
TGTGCCAGCAGCCCGAGAGACCCCACAGATACGCAGTATTTT
>once|.|TRBV4-1|TRBJ1-2
CAVRGAPPLYGYTF
TGCGCCGTGCGAGGGGCCCCGCCACTCTATGGCTACACCTTC
>.|.|TRBV7-9|TRBJ2-4
CASSLQGNILAKNIQYF
TGTGCCAGCAGCTTACAGGGCAATATTCTAGCCAAAAACATTCAGTACTTC
>.|TRBD1|TRBV27|TRBJ1-4
CASSSGQGADFFGKLFF
TGTGCCAGCAGTTCGGGACAGGGGGCCGATTTCTTTGGGAAACTGTTTTTT
>.|.|TRBV7-8|TRBJ2-5
CASGHWRQETQYF
TGTGCCAGCGGCCACTGGCGCCAAGAGACCCAGTACTTC
>.|.|TRBV9|TRBJ1-1
CASSPQSVNTEAFF
TGTGCCAGCAGCCCGCAATCCGTGAACACTGAAGCTTTCTTT
>.|TRBD1|TRBV7-3|TRBJ2-3
CASSLGGTGRDTQYF
TGTGCCAGCAGCTTAGGAGGGACAGGGAGGGATACGCAGTATTTT
>.|.|TRBV6-1|TRBJ1-1
CASSEQPENTEAFF
TGTGCCAGCAGTGAACAGCCAGAGAACACTGAAGCTTTCTTT
>.|.|TRBV2|TRBJ1-4
CASRPRTNHEKLFF
TGTGCCAGCAGACCACGAACCAATCATGAAAAACTGTTTTTT
>.|.|TRBV7-9|TRBJ1-2
CASSLDTDYGYTF
TGTGCCAGCAGCCTTGACACGGACTATGGCTACACCTTC
>once|TRBD1|TRBV7-9|TRBJ2-5
CASSLNTGAETQYF
TGTGCCAGCAGCTTAAATACAGGGGCGGAGACCCAGTACTTC
>.|TRBD2|TRBV4-2|TRBJ2-1
CASSRGLAGGNEQFF
TGTGCCAGCAGCCGAGGACTAGCGGGGGGAAATGAGCAGTTCTTC
>.|.|TRBV5-5|TRBJ2-1
CASSSEGGEQFF
TGTGCCAGCAGCTCCGAGGGGGGTGAGCAGTTCTTC
>.|TRBD1|TRBV11-2|TRBJ2-5
CASSLAGTGGETQYF
TGTGCCAGCAGCTTAGCCGGGACAGGGGGAGAGACCCAGTACTTC
>.|.|TRBV7-8|TRBJ2-5
CASSPRGVGETQYF
TGTGCCAGCAGCCCGCGCGGGGTTGGGGAGACCCAGTACTTC
>.|.|TRBV11-2|TRBJ1-1
CASSLGLQGGSTEAFF
TGTGCCAGCAGCTTAGGGTTACAGGGAGGAAGCACTGAAGCTTTCTTT
>.|.|TRBV18|TRBJ2-5
CASSQARQETQYF
TGTGCCAGCTCACAGGCCAGACAAGAGACCCAGTACTTC
>.|.|TRBV30|TRBJ1-3
CAWSVNPNTIYF
TGTGCCTGGAGTGTAAACCCGAACACCATATATTTT
>.|.|TRBV7-8|TRBJ2-7
CASSLARFDRTYEQYF
TGTGCCAGCAGCTTAGCGAGGTTCGACAGAACCTACGAGCAGTACTTC
>.|TRBD2|TRBV7-6|TRBJ2-1
CASTRGSGGDNEQFF
TGTGCCAGCACCCGGGGGAGCGGGGGCGACAATGAGCAGTTCTTC